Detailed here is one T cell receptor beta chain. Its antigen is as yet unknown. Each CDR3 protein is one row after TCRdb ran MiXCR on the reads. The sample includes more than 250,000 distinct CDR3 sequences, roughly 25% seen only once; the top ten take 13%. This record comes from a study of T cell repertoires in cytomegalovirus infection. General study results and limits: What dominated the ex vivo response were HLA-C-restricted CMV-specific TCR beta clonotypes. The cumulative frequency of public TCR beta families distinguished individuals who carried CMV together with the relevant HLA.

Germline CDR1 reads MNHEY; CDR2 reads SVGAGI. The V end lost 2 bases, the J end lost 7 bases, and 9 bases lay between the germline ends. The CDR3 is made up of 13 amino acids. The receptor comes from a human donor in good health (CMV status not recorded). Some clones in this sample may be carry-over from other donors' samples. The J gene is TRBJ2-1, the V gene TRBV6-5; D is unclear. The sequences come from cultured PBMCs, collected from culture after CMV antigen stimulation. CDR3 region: CASSYVWANEQFF. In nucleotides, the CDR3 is TGTGCCAGCAGTTACGTCTGGGCAAATGAGCAGTTCTTC.